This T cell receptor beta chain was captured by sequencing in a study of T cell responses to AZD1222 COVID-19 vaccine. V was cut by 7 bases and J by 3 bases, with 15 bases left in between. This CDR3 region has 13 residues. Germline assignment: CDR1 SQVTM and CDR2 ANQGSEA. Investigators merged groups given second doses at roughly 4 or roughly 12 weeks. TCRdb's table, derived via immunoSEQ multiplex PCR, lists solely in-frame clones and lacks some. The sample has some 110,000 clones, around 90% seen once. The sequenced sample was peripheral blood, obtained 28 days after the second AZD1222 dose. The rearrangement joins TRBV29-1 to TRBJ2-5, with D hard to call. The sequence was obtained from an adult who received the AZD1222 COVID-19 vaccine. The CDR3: CSASQVWEETQYF. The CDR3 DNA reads TGCAGCGCCAGCCAGGTTTGGGAAGAGACCCAGTACTTC.